A selection of T cell receptor beta chains follows, all from one sample in a study of cytomegalovirus exposure and HLA in healthy donors. TCRdb's copy holds only in-frame clones and misses some; the assay was immunoSEQ multiplex PCR. Among some 200,000 clones listed, 80% to 85% were seen once. The specimen sequenced was PBMCs. These receptors all stem from a boy aged 2 to 10 in good health and CMV-seronegative. CDR3s include the opening cysteine and the closing phenylalanine or tryptophan. The D gene is left open where the match is weak. Some rows mark clone size as missing; the rest say once, few, many or name a class of expanded clone.

>NA|TRBD2|TRBV13|TRBJ2-7
CASSPTGLGGRGSYEQYF
TGTGCCAGCAGCCCCACTGGACTAGGCGGGAGGGGTTCCTACGAGCAGTACTTC
>once|TRBD1|TRBV5-6|TRBJ2-1
CASSPKLWTGENEQFF
TGTGCCAGCAGCCCCAAGCTTTGGACAGGGGAGAATGAGCAGTTCTTC
>NA|TRBD1|TRBV27|TRBJ2-5
CASSSDRGLETQYF
TGTGCCAGCAGTTCGGACAGGGGGCTCGAGACCCAGTACTTC
>few|NA|TRBV5-1|TRBJ2-6
CASSSLPGYSGANVLTF
TGCGCCAGCAGCTCCCTCCCGGGGTACTCTGGGGCCAACGTCCTGACTTTC
>NA|TRBD1|TRBV30|TRBJ1-1
CAWTAGTDFLKAFF
TGTGCCTGGACCGCGGGGACAGACTTTCTTAAAGCTTTCTTT
>few|NA|TRBV9|TRBJ1-1
CASSQVSVGGPHTEAFF
TGTGCCAGCAGCCAAGTAAGTGTCGGGGGGCCGCACACTGAAGCTTTCTTT
>NA|NA|TRBV5-8|TRBJ1-3
CASSFWMATGNTIYF
TGTGCCAGCAGCTTCTGGATGGCGACAGGAAACACCATATATTTT
>NA|TRBD2|TRBV7-2|TRBJ2-3
CASSLQTSGDSTDTQYF
TGTGCCAGCAGCCTCCAGACTAGCGGGGACAGCACAGATACGCAGTATTTT
>NA|NA|TRBV6-6|TRBJ2-7
CASILDRSHPYEQYF
TGTGCCAGCATCCTGGACAGATCCCATCCCTACGAGCAGTACTTC
>NA|NA|TRBV4-1|TRBJ1-3
CASSLTGSGNTIYF
TGCGCCAGCAGCCTTACAGGGTCCGGAAACACCATATATTTT
>few|NA|TRBV6-5|TRBJ2-2
CASSYSRVPGELFF
TGTGCCAGCAGTTACTCGAGGGTGCCCGGGGAGCTGTTTTTT
>NA|TRBD1|TRBV7-7|TRBJ2-7
CASSRDRTYEQYF
TGTGCTAGCAGCCGGGACAGAACCTACGAGCAGTACTTC
>NA|NA|TRBV5-8|TRBJ1-5
CASSLGGGSQPQHF
TGTGCCAGCAGCTTGGGGGGGGGCAGTCAGCCCCAGCATTTT
>NA|TRBD1|TRBV10-1|TRBJ2-5
CASSEKGQGKETQYF
TGCGCCAGCAGTGAGAAAGGACAGGGTAAAGAGACCCAGTACTTC